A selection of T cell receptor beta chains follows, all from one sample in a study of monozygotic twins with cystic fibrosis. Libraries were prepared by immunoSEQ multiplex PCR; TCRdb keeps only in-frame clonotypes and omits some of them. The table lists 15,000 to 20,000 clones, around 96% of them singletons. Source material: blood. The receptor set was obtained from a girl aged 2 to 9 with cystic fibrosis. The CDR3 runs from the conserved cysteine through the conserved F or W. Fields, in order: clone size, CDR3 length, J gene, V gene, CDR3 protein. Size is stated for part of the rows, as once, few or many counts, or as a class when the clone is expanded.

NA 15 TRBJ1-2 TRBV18 CASSPVRTGTYGYTF
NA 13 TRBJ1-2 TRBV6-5 CASSSPYLGGYTF
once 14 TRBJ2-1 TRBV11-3 CASSPRGFYNEQFF
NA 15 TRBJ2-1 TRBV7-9 CASSLVGSSYNEQFF
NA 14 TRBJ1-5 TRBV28 CASRRGGAYQPQHF
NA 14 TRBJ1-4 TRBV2 CASQTVATNEKLFF
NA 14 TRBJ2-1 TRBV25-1 CASSGGQGAREQFF
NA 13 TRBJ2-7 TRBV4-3 CASSHDWGYEQYF
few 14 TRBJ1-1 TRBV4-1 CASSPDRGATEAFF
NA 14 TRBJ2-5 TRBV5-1 CASSLGGTPGTQYF
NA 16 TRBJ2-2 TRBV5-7 CASSLAPAGNTGELFF
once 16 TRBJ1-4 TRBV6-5 CASSSQGQGNSEKLFF
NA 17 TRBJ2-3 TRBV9 CASSVPTGGGRTDTQYF